This is a list of T cell receptor beta chains from one sample in a study of CD8 T cells in ankylosing spondylitis. From the 5' RACE reads, TCRdb called clonotypes with MiXCR, one entry per CDR3 protein. The profile shows about 440,000 distinct CDR3 sequences, 15% to 20% of them singletons. The sequencing sample was made of blood, either unsorted or a sorted T cell fraction (not recorded which). All receptors derive from a male donor with ankylosing spondylitis. The conserved cysteine and the conserved F or W are not part of the CDR3 here. Each record gives: J gene, V gene, CDR3 protein.

j_gene: TRBJ2-3; v_gene: TRBV5-1; CDR3aa: ASSQLAGGFPSTDTQY
j_gene: TRBJ1-3; v_gene: TRBV2; CDR3aa: ASSDLGSGNTIY
j_gene: TRBJ2-7; v_gene: TRBV7-3; CDR3aa: ASSLYGPSTNEQY
j_gene: TRBJ2-1; v_gene: TRBV29-1; CDR3aa: SVNLGGGEQF
j_gene: TRBJ1-1; v_gene: TRBV5-6; CDR3aa: ASSLRSTRGRTEAF
j_gene: TRBJ2-3; v_gene: TRBV24-1; CDR3aa: ATRPAGNTDTQY
j_gene: TRBJ2-1; v_gene: TRBV12-3/TRBV12-4; CDR3aa: ASSFRLGYKGNEQF
j_gene: TRBJ1-6; v_gene: TRBV7-2; CDR3aa: ASSLRRVGNSPLH
j_gene: TRBJ2-5; v_gene: TRBV19; CDR3aa: ASSTSDARRETQY
j_gene: TRBJ1-3; v_gene: TRBV11-2; CDR3aa: ASSLWEGAGNTIY
j_gene: TRBJ1-1; v_gene: TRBV12-3/TRBV12-4; CDR3aa: ASSLWAGRGEAF
j_gene: TRBJ2-1; v_gene: TRBV6-1; CDR3aa: ASSEEGIHEQF
j_gene: TRBJ2-2; v_gene: TRBV6-5; CDR3aa: ASSYRGEGGELF
j_gene: TRBJ2-3; v_gene: TRBV29-1; CDR3aa: SVRAGVGDTQY
j_gene: TRBJ1-6; v_gene: TRBV11-2; CDR3aa: ASNSEWGTDNSPLH
j_gene: TRBJ2-2; v_gene: TRBV15; CDR3aa: ATSRVPSGGTGELF
j_gene: TRBJ1-4; v_gene: TRBV20-1; CDR3aa: SARGNEAGVNEKLF
j_gene: TRBJ2-7; v_gene: TRBV4-2; CDR3aa: ASSPGQGYLYEQY
j_gene: TRBJ1-1; v_gene: TRBV15; CDR3aa: ATSRDWGNTEAF
j_gene: TRBJ2-2; v_gene: TRBV10-2; CDR3aa: ASMQSRNTGELF
j_gene: TRBJ1-5; v_gene: TRBV18; CDR3aa: ASSPGGYSNQPQH
j_gene: TRBJ1-1; v_gene: TRBV4-2; CDR3aa: ASSQDVGRNTEAF
j_gene: TRBJ2-3; v_gene: TRBV12-3/TRBV12-4; CDR3aa: ASSLALPDTQY
j_gene: TRBJ2-1; v_gene: TRBV7-3; CDR3aa: ASSPQGGLAPGQF
j_gene: TRBJ1-2; v_gene: TRBV24-1; CDR3aa: ATSDSDRGPQGYT
j_gene: TRBJ1-4; v_gene: TRBV7-9; CDR3aa: ASTRGGTNEKLF
j_gene: TRBJ1-6; v_gene: TRBV12-3/TRBV12-4; CDR3aa: ASSFEGGINSPLH
j_gene: TRBJ1-2; v_gene: TRBV20-1; CDR3aa: SARDGGVASNYGYT
j_gene: TRBJ1-5; v_gene: TRBV6-1; CDR3aa: ASSELVTQH
j_gene: TRBJ2-3; v_gene: TRBV20-1; CDR3aa: SARGGLAGGIDTQY
j_gene: TRBJ1-2; v_gene: TRBV24-1; CDR3aa: ATSLAGPSPYGYT
j_gene: TRBJ1-1; v_gene: TRBV28; CDR3aa: ASSLPNTEAF
j_gene: TRBJ1-1; v_gene: TRBV3-1; CDR3aa: ASSQVQGAGEAF
j_gene: TRBJ1-6; v_gene: TRBV5-5; CDR3aa: ASSREPRTGENSPLH
j_gene: TRBJ2-7; v_gene: TRBV6-2/TRBV6-3; CDR3aa: ASSSGQGWQY
j_gene: TRBJ1-2; v_gene: TRBV7-2; CDR3aa: ASSPRQGYGYT
j_gene: TRBJ2-7; v_gene: TRBV6-5; CDR3aa: ASSYQGLDEQY
j_gene: TRBJ1-1; v_gene: TRBV3-1; CDR3aa: ASSHPSQRGAEAF
j_gene: TRBJ2-1; v_gene: TRBV29-1; CDR3aa: SVPVTGRYNEQF